This passage covers 10 T cell receptor beta chains from one sample sequenced in a study of identical twins (dated by TCRdb to 2016 to 2017). The library was produced with 5' RACE. The sequencer listed for this sample is Illumina HiSeq 2000. The public reads were reprocessed in TCRdb via fastp at Q25 and MiXCR, keeping in-frame beta chains. Identical CDR3 protein sequences are pooled into one entry, listed with their most common genes and DNA. This sample comprises some 660,000 distinct CDR3 sequences, 8.6% of them detected only once. Of the sample, approximately 0.94% is held by the ten largest clones. The data were also submitted as part of a second study, on yellow fever vaccine responses in identical twins.

Sequenced material: PBMCs. The receptor source for this set is a woman aged 18-29 years in good health.

A few counts support this clonotype. The V gene is TRBV12-3 or TRBV12-4, the J gene TRBJ1-5; TRBD1 aligns across 7 bases. V dropped 3 bases and J dropped 6; count of bases not matched to a gene: 8. The CDR3 loop spans 15 amino acids. This chain's CDR3 is CASSFDRQGGQPQHF. The DNA for the CDR3 is TGTGCCAGCAGTTTTGACCGACAGGGAGGTCAGCCCCAGCATTTT.

The chain uses TRBV15 and TRBJ1-4; perhaps TRBD1 as D (5 bases). V gave up 1 base and J gave up 6 bases, with 15 bases separating them. Germline-derived CDR1 and CDR2 are LNHNV and YYDKDF (reference sequence). This CDR3 is 16 amino acids long. CDR3 region: CATSRVRDPTDEKLFF. The CDR3 DNA is TGTGCCACCAGCAGAGTCCGGGACCCCACTGATGAAAAACTGTTTTTT. Drawing the rest from reference TRBV15 and TRBJ1-4, the complete variable domain is DAMVIQNPRYQVTQFGKPVTLSCSQTLNHNVMYWYQQKSSQAPKLLFHYYDKDFNNEADTPDNFQSRRPNTSFCFLDIRSPGLGDTAMYLCATSRVRDPTDEKLFFGSGTQLSVL.

This chain joins TRBV20-1 and TRBJ2-1; 7 nucleotides match TRBD1. J gave up 7 bases and V 1 base, and 7 bases lay outside the gene matches. The CDR3 is 14 amino acids. Germline loops: CDR1 DFQATT, CDR2 SNEGSKA (reference sequence). Here the CDR3 reads CSARGQGLLNEQFF. In DNA, the CDR3 is TGCAGTGCTAGAGGACAGGGTCTCCTTAATGAGCAGTTCTTC.

The gene calls are TRBV10-3 and TRBJ2-1, with D tentatively TRBD2 (5 bases). Trimming removed 3 bases from V and 7 bases from J, with 13 bases in between. In germline, CDR1 is ENHRY, CDR2 SYGVKD. The CDR3 runs 14 residues. The CDR3 nucleotides are TGTGCCATCAGTGATTATTCGGGGAGTAATGAGCAGTTCTTC. Amino acids: CAISDYSGSNEQFF.

In its sample, this clonotype was seen a few times. The chain is built from TRBV20-1 and TRBJ2-2; 11 nucleotides align to TRBD2. From germline, CDR1 is DFQATT and CDR2 SNEGSKA (reference sequence). The trim removed 4 bases at V and 4 bases at J, leaving 8 bases unmatched. This CDR3 region has 16 residues. The CDR3 DNA reads as TGCAGTGCTAAAGGGGCTAGCGGGGGGTTCACCGGGGAGCTGTTTTTT. Translated: CSAKGASGGFTGELFF.

The genes are TRBV14 and TRBJ2-3; 9 bases map to TRBD1. The CDR3 runs to 15 residues. Germline trimming cut 4 bases from V and 5 bases from J; bases unmatched to any gene: 7. Germline assignment: CDR1 SGHDN and CDR2 FVKESK. CDR3 in amino acids: CASSRPGQGRDTQYF. The CDR3 DNA follows: TGTGCCAGCAGCCGTCCGGGACAGGGTCGAGATACGCAGTATTTT.

The table lists this clonotype with a few counts. The chain is built from TRBV7-2 and TRBJ2-1; D might be TRBD2 (6 bases). There are 15 residues in the CDR3. Germline-derived CDR1 and CDR2 are SGHTA and FQGNSA. The V end lost 1 base, the J end lost 10 bases, and 17 bases lay between the germline ends. The DNA for the CDR3 is TGTGCCAGCAGCTTAGGACTAGGGGACGTTCGGGAGCAGTTCTTC. Translation: CASSLGLGDVREQFF.

The V and J genes are TRBV2 and TRBJ2-1; 7 nucleotides match TRBD2. V dropped 0 bases and J dropped 4; count of bases not matched to a gene: 15. CDR1 is SNHLY and CDR2 is FYNNEI in the germline V gene. The CDR3 sequence is 19 residues long. In DNA, the CDR3 is TGTGCCAGCAGTGAAGCGCCCGCGGGAGTTGATTTGTTATACAATGAGCAGTTCTTC. This encodes CASSEAPAGVDLLYNEQFF.

This clonotype occurred a few times. This sequence joins TRBV3-1 and TRBJ2-7, with TRBD1 as a possible D gene (6 bases). This CDR3 contains 17 residues. V was pared by 0 bases and J by 2 bases, with 17 bases between. CDR1 is LGHDT, CDR2 YNNKEL, per germline (reference sequence). The CDR3 loop reads CASSQENDRKFTYEQYF. The DNA for the CDR3 is TGTGCCAGCAGCCAAGAAAACGACAGGAAATTCACCTACGAGCAGTACTTC.

The CDR3 region has the DNA TGTGCCAGCAGCGCGTACGGGAATTCACCCCTCCACTTT. The encoded protein is CASSAYGNSPLHF. V gene TRBV9 combines with J gene TRBJ1-6; D is unresolved. The V gene's germline CDR1 is SGDLS and CDR2 YYNGEE. V gave up 3 bases and J gave up 7 bases, with 8 bases separating them. The CDR3 spans 13 residues.